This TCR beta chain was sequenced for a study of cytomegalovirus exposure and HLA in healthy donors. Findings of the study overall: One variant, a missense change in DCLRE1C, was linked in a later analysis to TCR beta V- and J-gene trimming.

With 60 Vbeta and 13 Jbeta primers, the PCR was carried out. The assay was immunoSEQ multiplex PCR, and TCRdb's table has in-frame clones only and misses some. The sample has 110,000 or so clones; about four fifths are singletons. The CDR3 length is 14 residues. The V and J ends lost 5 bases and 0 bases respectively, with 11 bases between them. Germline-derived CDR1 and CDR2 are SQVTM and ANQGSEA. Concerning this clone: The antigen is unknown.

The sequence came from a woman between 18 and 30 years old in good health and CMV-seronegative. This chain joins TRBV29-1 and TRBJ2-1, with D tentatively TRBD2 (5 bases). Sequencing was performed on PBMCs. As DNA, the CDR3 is TGCAGCGTTCGGGAAAATTACTCCTACAATGAGCAGTTCTTC. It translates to CSVRENYSYNEQFF.